Presented here are 13 T cell receptor beta chains from one specimen sequenced in a study of CD8 T cells in ankylosing spondylitis (dated by TCRdb to about 2017). Library preparation used 5' RACE. Data came from an Illumina HiSeq 2500. Starting from the raw public reads, TCRdb applied fastp trimming at Q25, assembled clones with MiXCR and retained in-frame beta chains. Rows with a matching CDR3 protein are joined into one entry that keeps the most common DNA and genes. The sample profile shows over 30,000 distinct CDR3 sequences; over 10% of them were found once. The ten most abundant clones make up 32% of the sample. The sample comprised synovial fluid, either unsorted or a sorted T cell fraction (not recorded which). The source is a male donor with ankylosing spondylitis.

The chain uses TRBV30 and TRBJ1-4; weak D call: TRBD1 (6 bases). V was shortened by 0 bases and J by 4 bases, with 15 bases between the two germline ends. CDR3 length: 16 amino acids. CDR1 GTSNPN and CDR2 SVGIG come from the germline V gene (reference sequence). In nucleotides, the CDR3 is TGTGCCTGGAGTGTCCGTCAGGACAGATTTAATGAAAAACTGTTTTTT. The encoded protein is CAWSVRQDRFNEKLFF.

This clonotype was counted a few times. The V and J genes are TRBV14 and TRBJ1-1, with D unclear. Per germline, CDR1 SGHDN and CDR2 FVKESK. The CDR3 sequence is 16 residues long. The V end lost 1 base, the J end lost 2 bases, and 14 bases lay between the germline ends. CDR3 nucleotides: TGTGCCAGCAGCCAAGGGAGGGCAGGCGCTAACACTGAAGCTTTCTTT. This translates into CASSQGRAGANTEAFF.

There are many counts of this clonotype. This sequence joins TRBV7-9 and TRBJ2-1; D assignment may be TRBD1 or TRBD2 (5 bases each). Trimming removed 6 bases from V and 7 bases from J, with 13 bases in between. Germline CDR1 SEHNR, CDR2 FQNEAQ (reference sequence). The CDR3 length is 13 residues. For the CDR3, the DNA is TGTGCCAGCAGTAAACGGGACGATAATGAGCAGTTCTTC. Protein product: CASSKRDDNEQFF.

The chain employs TRBV4-2 and TRBJ1-6, with D unclear. Germline V gene sequence: CDR1 LGHNA, CDR2 YNFKEQ. The CDR3 length is 15 residues. V was trimmed by 3 bases and J by 8 bases, leaving 14 bases between them. CDR3 in amino acids: CASSQPMWRDSPLHF. For the CDR3, the DNA is TGTGCCAGCAGCCAGCCGATGTGGAGGGATTCACCCCTCCACTTT.

The chain couples TRBV28 to TRBJ1-5, with D unresolved. The CDR3 has 18 residues. Trimming took off 3 bases at V and 10 bases at J, with 28 bases between the two ends. CDR1 is MDHEN and CDR2 is SYDVKM in the germline V gene. The CDR3 coding sequence is TGTGCCAGCAGTTTTTACGGACCGGGCCACCGCGTGTTGTACCCCCAGCATTTT. Translation gives CASSFYGPGHRVLYPQHF. The full variable domain, with the rest looked up from reference TRBV28 and TRBJ1-5, is DVKVTQSSRYLVKRTGEKVFLECVQDMDHENMFWYRQDPGLGLRLIYFSYDVKMKEKGDIPEGYSVSREKKERFSLILESASTNQTSMYLCASSFYGPGHRVLYPQHFGDGTRLSIL.

This clonotype showed up just a few times. J is TRBJ2-1 and V is TRBV6-2 or TRBV6-3; tentative D call: TRBD2 (6 bases). The germline V and J ends were trimmed by 7 bases and 0 bases, with 13 bases remaining between them. CDR3 length: 15 residues. Germline-derived CDR1 and CDR2 are MNHEY and SVGEGT. The CDR3 sequence: CASNSGLLSYNEQFF. Here the CDR3 DNA reads TGTGCCAGCAATTCGGGACTCCTCTCCTACAATGAGCAGTTCTTC.

As DNA, the CDR3 is TGCAGTGCTTGGAGTTGGGGGGGGCTCAATGAGCAGTTCTTC. Its protein product is CSAWSWGGLNEQFF. The rearrangement uses TRBV20-1 and TRBJ2-1, with D tentatively TRBD2 (7 bases). CDR1 and CDR2 (germline): DFQATT, SNEGSKA (reference sequence). V gave up 5 bases and J gave up 6 bases, with 17 bases separating them. The CDR3 length is 14 residues.

This clonotype was seen only a few times. This rearrangement joins TRBV5-4 to TRBJ2-6; 10 bases fit TRBD1. Germline CDR1 is SGHNT and CDR2 is YYREEE (reference sequence). Unmatched junction bases numbered 7, after V lost 3 bases and J lost 4 bases. The CDR3 is 17 amino acids. The CDR3 sequence: CASSSFDRGPGANVLTF. Here the CDR3 DNA reads TGTGCCAGCAGCTCGTTCGACAGGGGGCCCGGGGCCAACGTCCTGACTTTC. The full variable domain, completed using reference TRBV5-4 and TRBJ2-6, is ETGVTQSPTHLIKTRGQQVTLRCSSQSGHNTVSWYQQALGQGPQFIFQYYREEENGRGNFPPRFSGLQFPNYSSELNVNALELDDSALYLCASSSFDRGPGANVLTFGAGSRLTVL.

V gene TRBV11-2 combines with J gene TRBJ2-1; 8 bases agree with TRBD2. The CDR3 consists of 18 residues. V gave up 3 bases and J gave up 6 bases; unmatched junction bases: 16. Germline loops: CDR1 SGHAT, CDR2 FQNNGV. The CDR3 region is CASSFNGGAIGKGNEQFF. The CDR3 DNA follows: TGTGCCAGCAGCTTTAACGGGGGGGCCATAGGAAAGGGCAATGAGCAGTTCTTC.

The chain uses TRBV27 and TRBJ2-2, with D unresolved. CDR1 is MNHEY, CDR2 SMNVEV, per germline (reference sequence). V dropped 3 bases and J dropped 3 bases, with 5 bases sitting between them. The CDR3 is 13 amino acids. CDR3 sequence: CASSLRHTGELFF. CDR3 DNA: TGTGCCAGCAGTTTGAGACACACCGGGGAGCTGTTTTTT.

This clonotype was recorded a few times. The gene calls are TRBV7-9 and TRBJ2-7; D might be TRBD1 (6 bases). The germline V gene has CDR1 SEHNR and CDR2 FQNEAQ (reference sequence). The CDR3 consists of 17 residues. V gave up 5 bases and J gave up 0 bases, with 20 bases separating them. CDR3 bases: TGTGCCAGCAGCCCAAAAGTGACCGGGACACGCTCCTACGAGCAGTACTTC. Translation: CASSPKVTGTRSYEQYF.

The sample holds many counts of this clonotype. This rearrangement joins TRBV4-3 to TRBJ2-1, with 8 bases matching TRBD2. The CDR3 has 15 amino acids. The V gene's germline CDR1 is LGHNA and CDR2 YSLEER. After removal of 6 bases from V and 4 bases from J, the junction contained 8 bases not matched to a gene. The CDR3 DNA is TGCGCCAGCAGGCCCGGGACTAGTTTTTACAATGAGCAGTTCTTC. It codes for CASRPGTSFYNEQFF.

This clonotype was counted many times. This chain joins TRBV25-1 and TRBJ2-2; TRBD1 agrees at 8 bases. Germline trimming cut 4 bases from V and 0 bases from J; bases unmatched to any gene: 4. Germline loops: CDR1 MGHDK, CDR2 SYGVNS. The CDR3 totals 16 residues. CDR3: CASSAPGGANTGELFF. In DNA form, the CDR3 reads TGTGCCAGCAGTGCCCCAGGGGGCGCGAACACCGGGGAGCTGTTTTTT.